The rows below give T cell receptor beta chains drawn from one sample of a study of T-cell memory formation after mild COVID-19. TCRdb processed the 5' RACE reads anew with MiXCR; each CDR3 protein has one entry. This table holds about 440,000 distinct CDR3 sequences, 20% found once. Sequenced: PBMCs or a T cell subset sorted from them (not recorded which). These receptors came from an adult woman who had mild COVID-19 (a few samples of this study predate the infection). Cell type and time point are not known. CDR3s leave out the opening cysteine and the closing phenylalanine or tryptophan.

>11|TRBV5-1
ASSLAEGPAYT
>13|TRBV5-1
ASSALTGTSHEQY
>12|TRBV9
ASSPDSASYEQY
>14|TRBV5-1
ASRSLEGRSYNEQF
>11|TRBV20-1
SADRDRTDGYT
>15|TRBV5-1
ASSLNDGQIYTGELF
>15|TRBV20-1
RVPQGGLAGETDTQY
>13|TRBV29-1
SVATTSGLYNEQF
>12|TRBV20-1
SARDSLTKNIQY
>15|TRBV7-9
ASSPTSQKNFYNEQF
>11|TRBV19
ASTPGAWYEQY
>14|TRBV7-9
ASSRQDRGPNDEQY
>11|TRBV19
ASSNRGNYGYT
>13|TRBV7-6
ASSLDGDVRTEAF
>13|TRBV6-6
ASSYSERGAAKLF
>11|TRBV18
ASSPSATGEAF
>11|TRBV5-1
ASSIPGQETQY
>10|TRBV7-9
ASSPVETEAF
>11|TRBV4-1
ASSTQISYEQY
>9|TRBV24-1
ATSTGETQY
>14|TRBV7-2
ASSLVGLGIHNEQF
>14|TRBV7-2
ASPIDRGWNTGELF
>13|TRBV7-9
ASSLAYTGNYGYT
>15|TRBV20-1
SARATGGLSLHYGYT
>18|TRBV6-2/TRBV6-3
ASSYSPLVAGTRHHNEQF
>12|TRBV5-6
ASSTGQSNYGYT
>12|TRBV4-3
ASSQEALQGTQY
>12|TRBV6-2/TRBV6-3
ASSYPPGNQPQH
>11|TRBV29-1
SAQHTRKETQY